What follows are 7 T cell receptor beta chains derived from one specimen sequenced in a study of T cells in localized non-small cell lung cancer (dated by TCRdb to 2020 to 2021). Libraries were constructed by the immunoSEQ multiplex PCR assay. TCRdb stores this immuneACCESS table with in-frame sequences only. Part of the clones is absent; in the studies checked, under half of the shortfall reflects unresolved V genes, and no reason is known for the rest. For this sample there are 20,000 to 30,000 clones; 80% to 85% appear just once. The ten largest clones represent roughly 4.8% of the sample. The source was PBMCs, collected before any cancer treatment. The receptors were sampled from a man aged 40 to 70 with stage II lung adenocarcinoma.

V usage is TRBV27 and J usage is TRBJ2-7; D unresolved. In germline, CDR1 is MNHEY, CDR2 SMNVEV (reference sequence). This CDR3 is 13 amino acids long. V was cut by 2 bases and J by 3 bases, with 8 bases left in between. The CDR3 sequence: CASSLAENYEQYF. For the CDR3, the DNA is TGTGCCAGCAGTTTAGCCGAAAACTACGAGCAGTACTTC.

This clone appeared once. The chain uses TRBV4-3 and TRBJ2-3, with D possibly being TRBD1 (5 bases). V was pared by 0 bases and J by 2 bases, with 12 bases between. This CDR3 region has 16 residues. The germline V gene encodes CDR1 LGHNA and CDR2 YSLEER. The CDR3: CASSQDYSGHTDTQYF. The CDR3 DNA follows: TGCGCCAGCAGCCAAGACTATTCAGGGCACACAGATACGCAGTATTTT.

The chain has TRBV6-6 and TRBJ1-2; a weak D match, TRBD1 (5 bases). The CDR3 has 16 amino acids. Germline CDR1 is MNHNY and CDR2 is SVGAGI (reference sequence). Trimming left V 6 bases short and J 4 bases short, with 21 bases between. The chain's CDR3 is CASSLPAQGQTYGYTF. Written as DNA, the CDR3 is TGTGCCAGCAGCCTCCCCGCGCAGGGCCAAACCTATGGCTACACCTTC.

This clone is labeled medium-sized. The chain employs TRBV11-2 and TRBJ2-1; 15 nucleotides agree with TRBD2. This CDR3 has 20 amino acids. Trimming took 0 bases from V and 0 from J; bases not matched to a gene: 6. Per germline, CDR1 SGHAT and CDR2 FQNNGV. The CDR3: CASSLDRTSGGASSYNEQFF. The CDR3 region has the DNA TGTGCCAGCAGCTTAGACAGGACTAGCGGGGGGGCGAGCTCCTACAATGAGCAGTTCTTC.

The chain couples TRBV7-9 to TRBJ2-3; 10 bases line up with TRBD2. J lost 6 bases, V lost 5 bases, and 11 bases had no gene match. The CDR3 contains 16 residues. CDR1 SEHNR and CDR2 FQNEAQ come from the germline V gene (reference sequence). Here the CDR3 reads CASSPPTGLALDTQYF. CDR3 nucleotides: TGTGCCAGCAGCCCTCCCACGGGACTAGCGTTGGATACGCAGTATTTT. The full variable domain, in which reference TRBV7-9 and TRBJ2-3 provide the parts outside the CDR3, is DTGVSQNPRHKITKRGQNVTFRCDPISEHNRLYWYRQTLGQGPEFLTYFQNEAQLEKSRLLSDRFSAERPKGSFSTLEIQRTEQGDSAMYLCASSPPTGLALDTQYFGPGTRLTVL.

The J gene is TRBJ2-3, the V gene TRBV5-1; 12 positions agree with TRBD1. V lost 4 bases to trimming and J lost 3 bases; unmatched junction nucleotides: 3. This CDR3 is built from 15 residues. Germline V gene sequence: CDR1 SGHRS, CDR2 YFSETQ. The CDR3: CASSRDRGPTDTQYF. CDR3 in DNA: TGCGCCAGCAGCCGGGACAGGGGGCCAACAGATACGCAGTATTTT.

The rearrangement uses TRBV9 and TRBJ1-3; D gene uncertain. This CDR3 comprises 12 residues. Germline-derived CDR1 and CDR2 are SGDLS and YYNGEE. Trimming pared 5 bases from V and 2 bases from J, leaving 5 bases between. CDR3 protein: CASRVPGNTIYF. The CDR3 DNA sequence: TGTGCCAGCAGAGTGCCTGGAAACACCATATATTTT.